This T cell receptor (beta chain) was recorded in a study of vaccination effects on CD4 cells after COVID-19. Trimming left V 5 bases short and J 0 bases short, with 14 bases between. This CDR3 has 16 amino acids. Germline values: CDR1 SGHVS, CDR2 FQNEAQ. Study-level results: The study dataset contains few convalescent patients and includes no early post-infection timepoints. Marked contraction was observed in infection-induced and vaccine-induced clones late after vaccination.

Only in-frame clones appear in the TCRdb table, and some are missing; sequencing was by immunoSEQ multiplex PCR. The sample has tens of thousands of clones; around 74% are singletons. Sequencing was preceded by expansion of antigen-specific CD4+ T cells with viral peptide pools in the ViraFEST assay. With more than 9 days of culture completed, CD4+ T cells were isolated. It was two doses of either the BNT162b2 or mRNA-1273 vaccine that participants received. The study found no prior SARS-CoV-2 infection in the vaccine recipients, who tested negative for nucleocapsid antibodies. This clone has just a few counts. Its antigen is undetermined.

The chain employs TRBV7-8 and TRBJ2-1, with D maybe TRBD1 (5 bases). This TCR came from a human donor who received a COVID-19 vaccine. Sequenced here: CD4+ T cells from PBMCs cultured with HCoV-OC43 spike peptides, sampled after COVID-19 vaccination. As to subset: HCoV-OC43 spike overlapping peptide pool stimulation. DNA of the CDR3: TGTGCCAGCAGCCACGACAGTCCTAGCTCCTACAATGAGCAGTTCTTC. The encoded protein is CASSHDSPSSYNEQFF.